The 17 T cell receptor beta chains reported below all come from one sample, sequenced in a study of human thymus T cells. The table came from immunoSEQ multiplex PCR; TCRdb's copy has only in-frame clones and leaves some out. The table records some 80,000 clones, 90% to 97% of them present only once. Resections were taken during corrective heart surgery, and the thymus tissue came from these. The sample consisted of thymus tissue. These receptor sequences come from a boy younger than two with a congenital heart defect but otherwise immunologically healthy.

V usage is TRBV15 and J usage is TRBJ1-5, with D perhaps matching TRBD1 (5 bases). Trimming pared 0 bases from V and 2 bases from J, leaving 14 bases between. Germline assignment: CDR1 LNHNV and CDR2 YYDKDF (reference sequence). This CDR3 is built from 17 residues. The CDR3 nucleotides read TGTGCCACCAGCAGAGACCTCGGGATGGGGGGCAATCAGCCCCAGCATTTT. Its protein product is CATSRDLGMGGNQPQHF.

This rearrangement joins TRBV11-2 to TRBJ1-1; D is unresolved. Trimming shortened V by 1 base and J by 8 bases, and 14 bases separated the two germline ends. Germline V gene lookup returns CDR1 SGHAT and CDR2 FQNNGV. The CDR3 contains 14 residues. In DNA, the CDR3 is TGTGCCAGCAGCTTAGTGCGTACTCGGAAGGAAGCTTTCTTT. Protein product: CASSLVRTRKEAFF.

The chain links TRBV6-1 to TRBJ2-5, with TRBD1 matching 7 bases. J lost 2 bases, V lost 1 base, and 4 bases had no gene match. CDR3 length: 15 residues. Germline V gene data show CDR1 as MNHNS and CDR2 as SASEGT. CDR3 residues: CASSEGQGRQETQYF. CDR3 nucleotide sequence: TGTGCCAGCAGTGAAGGACAGGGTAGGCAAGAGACCCAGTACTTC.

The chain recombines TRBV2 with TRBJ2-7; 9 bases are shared with TRBD1. The CDR3 length is 14 residues. Germline loops: CDR1 SNHLY, CDR2 FYNNEI. V was clipped by 6 bases and J by 4 bases; unmatched bases: 7. The CDR3 here is CASSGDRVVYEQYF. CDR3 DNA sequence: TGTGCCAGCAGCGGGGACAGGGTGGTATACGAGCAGTACTTC.

This clone was counted once. The V call is TRBV6-4, the J call TRBJ2-2, with 11 bases identical to TRBD2. This CDR3 contains 15 residues. The germline V gene has CDR1 MRHNA and CDR2 SNTAGT. V was clipped by 10 bases and J by 2 bases; unmatched bases: 6. Written as DNA, the CDR3 is TGTGCCACTAAGACTAGCGGGATTAACACCGGGGAGCTGTTTTTT. Translated, it gives CATKTSGINTGELFF.

The chain has TRBV7-8 and TRBJ1-6; D is ambiguous. CDR3 length: 16 residues. Deletions cut 7 bases from V and 5 bases from J, with 18 bases between. Germline CDR1 SGHVS, CDR2 FQNEAQ. The CDR3 nucleotides read TGTGCCAGCACCTCCGGGATCCTAGCCGATAATTCACCCCTCCACTTT. It yields the protein CASTSGILADNSPLHF.

The rearrangement uses TRBV6-5 and TRBJ1-2, with 8 bases lining up with TRBD1. J gave up 9 bases and V 5 bases, and 5 bases lay outside the gene matches. The CDR3 runs to 12 residues. Germline values: CDR1 MNHEY, CDR2 SVGAGI. The CDR3 DNA is TGTGCCAGCAGTCGGACAGGGTGCCGCTACACCTTC. Its translation: CASSRTGCRYTF.

The rearrangement links TRBV7-2 to TRBJ2-3, with 7 positions matching TRBD1. Germline CDR1 reads SGHTA; CDR2 reads FQGNSA. J lost 2 bases, V lost 5 bases, and 7 bases had no gene match. There are 15 residues in the CDR3. The CDR3 DNA follows: TGTGCCAGCAGCCCTAGGGGGCTCTACACAGATACGCAGTATTTT. Translation: CASSPRGLYTDTQYF.

The rearrangement links TRBV5-1 to TRBJ1-6; 9 bases match TRBD1. CDR1 is SGHRS, CDR2 YFSETQ, per germline. The V gene end was trimmed by 6 bases and the J gene end by 7 bases; junction bases not matched to a gene: 2. The length of the CDR3 is 13 residues. Here the CDR3 reads CASNRGLNSPLHF. The CDR3 DNA reads TGCGCCAGCAACAGGGGGCTAAATTCACCCCTCCACTTT.

The J gene is TRBJ1-1, the V gene TRBV9, with D possibly being TRBD1 (5 bases). Germline-derived CDR1 and CDR2 are SGDLS and YYNGEE. V was clipped by 0 bases and J by 0 bases, with 15 bases between them. The CDR3 spans 17 residues. CDR3: CASSVVGRGWVNTEAFF. CDR3 coding DNA: TGTGCCAGCAGCGTAGTTGGGAGGGGCTGGGTGAACACTGAAGCTTTCTTT.

This chain connects TRBV5-8 to TRBJ2-3; D is perhaps TRBD1 (5 bases). This CDR3 spans 16 amino acids. Trimming stripped 0 bases from V and 2 bases from J, with 13 bases between. CDR1 is SGHTS and CDR2 is YDEGEE in the germline V gene. The CDR3 loop reads CASSLVGRAFTDTQYF. The CDR3 DNA is TGTGCCAGCAGCTTGGTCGGCAGGGCCTTCACAGATACGCAGTATTTT.

The V and J genes are TRBV5-6 and TRBJ2-1; no definite D call. This CDR3 contains 12 residues. Looked up from germline, CDR1 is SGHDT and CDR2 is YYEEEE. With 0 bases removed from V and 12 bases from J, the gap between germline ends came to 10 bases. CDR3 amino acids: CASSLDSWGQFF. DNA for the CDR3: TGTGCCAGCAGCTTGGATTCGTGGGGGCAGTTCTTC.

V gene TRBV4-2 combines with J gene TRBJ1-1; TRBD1 aligns across 7 bases. V lost 0 bases and J lost 0; bases outside the gene matches: 13. Germline CDR1 is LGHNA and CDR2 is YNFKEQ. The CDR3 sequence is 19 residues long. The CDR3 bases are TGTGCCAGCAGCCAAGATGGGCCTAGGGACAGATCTATGAACACTGAAGCTTTCTTT. Translation: CASSQDGPRDRSMNTEAFF.

This clone was seen just once. The chain couples TRBV28 to TRBJ2-7; D perhaps matches TRBD1 (7 bases). The CDR3 covers 17 residues. Germline values: CDR1 MDHEN, CDR2 SYDVKM. Trimming took 4 bases from V and 3 from J, leaving 22 bases between them. CDR3 loop: CASSSQQGRQGSYEQYF. DNA for the CDR3: TGTGCCAGCAGTTCCCAACAGGGGAGGCAGGGCAGCTACGAGCAGTACTTC.

The chain uses TRBV7-2 and TRBJ2-2; 12 positions match TRBD2. The J segment lost 6 bases and the V segment lost 4 bases, leaving 9 bases of the junction unmatched. Germline V lookup: CDR1 SGHTA, CDR2 FQGNSA. The length of the CDR3 is 17 residues. The DNA for the CDR3 is TGTGCCAGCAGCTCCGAAGCTAGCGGGGGGGGCGCCGGGGAGCTGTTTTTT. This translates into CASSSEASGGGAGELFF. Full variable domain (outside the CDR3, taken from reference TRBV7-2 and TRBJ2-2): GAGVSQSPSNKVTEKGKDVELRCDPISGHTALYWYRQSLGQGLEFLIYFQGNSAPDKSGLPSDRFSAERTGGSVSTLTIQRTQQEDSAVYLCASSSEASGGGAGELFFGEGSRLTVL.

This clone was recorded once. It is unclear where the CDR3 begins or ends on the DNA, so no DNA is shown, and the CDR3 is as TCRdb lists it. The chain joins TRBV10-3 to TRBJ1-4. The CDR3 has 15 amino acids, counting both end residues. The germline V gene has CDR1 ENHRY and CDR2 SYGVKD. CDR3 amino acids: CAISEWAAGAEGVFF.

The DNA of the CDR3 is TGTGCCAGCAGCTTAGTGGAGGGGAACTATGGCTACACCTTC. Encoded protein: CASSLVEGNYGYTF. V is TRBV11-3 and J is TRBJ1-2; a possible D gene is TRBD1 (5 bases). The V and J ends lost 1 base and 2 bases respectively, with 8 bases between them. The CDR3 length is 14 residues. Germline V gives CDR1 SGHNT, CDR2 YENEEA.